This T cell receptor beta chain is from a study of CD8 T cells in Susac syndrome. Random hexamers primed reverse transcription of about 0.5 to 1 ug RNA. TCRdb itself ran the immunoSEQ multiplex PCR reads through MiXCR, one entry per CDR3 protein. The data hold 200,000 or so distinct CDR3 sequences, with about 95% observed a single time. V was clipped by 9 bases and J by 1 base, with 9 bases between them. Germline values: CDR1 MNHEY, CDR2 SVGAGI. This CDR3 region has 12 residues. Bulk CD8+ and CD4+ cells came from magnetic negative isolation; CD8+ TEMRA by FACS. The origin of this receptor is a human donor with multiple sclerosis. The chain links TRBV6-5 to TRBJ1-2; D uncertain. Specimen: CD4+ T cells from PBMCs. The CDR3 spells CASRPNNYGYTF. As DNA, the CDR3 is TGTGCCAGTCGACCGAATAACTATGGCTACACCTTC.